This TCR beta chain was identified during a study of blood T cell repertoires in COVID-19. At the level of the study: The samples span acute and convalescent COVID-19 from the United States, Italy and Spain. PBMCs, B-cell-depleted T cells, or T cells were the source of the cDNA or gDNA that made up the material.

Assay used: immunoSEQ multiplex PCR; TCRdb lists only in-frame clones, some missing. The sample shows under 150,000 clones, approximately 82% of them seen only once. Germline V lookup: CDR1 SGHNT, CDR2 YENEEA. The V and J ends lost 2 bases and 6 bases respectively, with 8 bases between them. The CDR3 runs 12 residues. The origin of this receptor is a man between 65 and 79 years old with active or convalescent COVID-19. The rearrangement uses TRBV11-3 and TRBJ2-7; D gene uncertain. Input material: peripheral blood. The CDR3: CASSLTSVEQYF. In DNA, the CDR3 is TGTGCCAGCAGCTTAACGTCGGTCGAGCAGTACTTC.